A selection of T cell receptor beta chains follows, all from one sample in a study of OX40 agonist ivuxolimab in advanced cancers. TCRdb keeps only in-frame clones here, not all; method: immunoSEQ multiplex PCR. The sample holds about 82,000 clones, just under 90% seen once. Material: CD4+ or CD8+ T cells sorted from blood, obtained in a trial of the OX40 agonist ivuxolimab. The receptors shown here come from an adult with an advanced solid tumor such as melanoma, head and neck, liver or kidney cancer. The CDR3 runs from the conserved cysteine through the conserved F or W. The D gene is left open where the match is weak. The size of a clone is reported for some rows only, either as once, few or many, or as a class for expanded clones.

cdr3_nt cdr3_aa j_call v_call clone_size d_call
TGCGCCAGCAGACGACTCGGGTACCAGAATGAAAAACTGTTTTTT CASRRLGYQNEKLFF TRBJ1-4 TRBV5-1 . .
TGTGCCAGCAGCTTGTCTAGCGGACACCCAGAGACCCAGTACTTC CASSLSSGHPETQYF TRBJ2-5 TRBV7-8 . TRBD2
TGTGCCAGCAGCTTGACCGGACTAGGAGGTGACGAGCAGTACTTC CASSLTGLGGDEQYF TRBJ2-7 TRBV5-4 once TRBD2
TGTGCCAGCAGTGGCCAAGGGGGGGTACGGACTGAAGCTTTCTTT CASSGQGGVRTEAFF TRBJ1-1 TRBV6-4 . .
TGTGCCAGCGCCGACAGGGCATACCAAGAGACCCAGTACTTC CASADRAYQETQYF TRBJ2-5 TRBV19 once TRBD1
TGTGCCAGCAGTTTAGGGGGAGCTAACTATGGCTACACCTTC CASSLGGANYGYTF TRBJ1-2 TRBV28 . .
TGCGCCAGCAGCTTGGGAGAGGGACGGGAGACCCAGTACTTC CASSLGEGRETQYF TRBJ2-5 TRBV5-1 . .
TGTGCCAGCAGTGGGGCGTCGGTACAGCCCCAGCATTTT CASSGASVQPQHF TRBJ1-5 TRBV2 . .
TGTGCCAGCAGTCCAAGAGGGATGGGACAAAGGGGGCAGTACTTC CASSPRGMGQRGQYF TRBJ2-7 TRBV28 . .
TGTGCCACTTTCTCGCGAGTGGGCATGAACACTGAAGCTTTCTTT CATFSRVGMNTEAFF TRBJ1-1 TRBV27 . .
TGTGCCAGCAGCCCAAGGACTAGCGTCGAGGTTGGGTCCGATACGCAGTATTTT CASSPRTSVEVGSDTQYF TRBJ2-3 TRBV7-8 . TRBD2
TGTGCCAGCAGTTTATCGCATCCAGGGGAATTGTGGCCCCAGCATTTT CASSLSHPGELWPQHF TRBJ1-5 TRBV27 . .
TGTGCCAGCAGTTTAGGGCCGGGGACGTACAATGAGCAGTTCTTC CASSLGPGTYNEQFF TRBJ2-1 TRBV28 . .
TGTGCCAGCAGCTTAGCCCCGGGCGGGAGCGGTTATGAGCAGTTCTTC CASSLAPGGSGYEQFF TRBJ2-1 TRBV7-9 . TRBD2
TGTGCCAGCAGCCCGACAGGGGGCGGGGGTAGGGGCTACACCTTC CASSPTGGGGRGYTF TRBJ1-2 TRBV11-2 . TRBD1
TGTGCCTGGAGTATGACGGATAATCAGCCCCAGCATTTT CAWSMTDNQPQHF TRBJ1-5 TRBV30 . .
TGTGCCAGCAGCCGCTCGGGGGCGGGAGACAGGGAGACCCAGTACTTC CASSRSGAGDRETQYF TRBJ2-5 TRBV28 . .
TGTGCCAGCAGTCTAGGGACCGGGGGCTATGGCTACACCTTC CASSLGTGGYGYTF TRBJ1-2 TRBV28 . .
TGTGCCAGCAGCGCTAGCGGGACTAGCACAGATACGCAGTATTTT CASSASGTSTDTQYF TRBJ2-3 TRBV6-1 . TRBD2
TGTGCCAGCAGCTCCTTTGGATACGGGTTGAACACTGAAGCTTTCTTT CASSSFGYGLNTEAFF TRBJ1-1 TRBV5-8 . .
TGTGCCAGCAGCGTCGGTAGAGCTTCCTACAATGAGCAGTTCTTC CASSVGRASYNEQFF TRBJ2-1 TRBV9 . .
TGTGCCAGCAGCTTAGCATTTGGGGCTAGCGGCTCCTACGAGCAGTACTTC CASSLAFGASGSYEQYF TRBJ2-7 TRBV7-9 . TRBD2
TGCGCCAGCAGCCTGCCCCCGTCCTCTGGAAACACCATATATTTT CASSLPPSSGNTIYF TRBJ1-3 TRBV5-1 . .